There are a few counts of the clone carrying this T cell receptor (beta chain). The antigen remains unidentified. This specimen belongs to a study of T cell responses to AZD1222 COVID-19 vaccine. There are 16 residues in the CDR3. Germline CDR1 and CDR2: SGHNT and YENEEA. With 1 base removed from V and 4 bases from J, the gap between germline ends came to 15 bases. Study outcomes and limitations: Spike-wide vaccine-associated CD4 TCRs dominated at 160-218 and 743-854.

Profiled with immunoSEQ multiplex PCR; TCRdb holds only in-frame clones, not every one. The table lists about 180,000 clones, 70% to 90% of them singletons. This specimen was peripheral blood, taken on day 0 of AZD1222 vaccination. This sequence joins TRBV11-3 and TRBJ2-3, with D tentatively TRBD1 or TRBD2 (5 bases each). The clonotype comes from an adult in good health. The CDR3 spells CASSLGRRESADTQYF. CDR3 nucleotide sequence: TGTGCCAGCAGCTTAGGTCGCAGGGAGAGCGCAGATACGCAGTATTTT.